This T cell receptor (beta chain) appears in the sequencing data of a study of Ad26.COV2.S vaccination and SARS-CoV-2 variants. Profiled with immunoSEQ multiplex PCR; TCRdb holds only in-frame clones, not every one. The repertoire consists of 380,000 or so clones, with around 90% occurring once and the leading ten covering around 6.4%. V lost 0 bases and J lost 9, with 12 bases in between. This CDR3 has 14 amino acids. Germline-derived CDR1 and CDR2 are LGHDT and YNNKEL (reference sequence). Noted treatment: approximately 18 received Ad26.COV2.S at low or high dose, single or two shots; about 5 received placebo; per-sample allocation not given. Collection of the samples took place on day 63 after the first injection of vaccine or placebo.

This receptor was obtained from a person aged 18 to 59 who received the Ad26.COV2.S COVID-19 vaccine or a placebo. Sample: peripheral blood, taken in a trial of Ad26.COV2.S vaccine versus placebo. The chain is built from TRBV3-1 (or the pseudogene TRBV3-2) and TRBJ1-5; D not certain. This CDR3 reads CASSQDYVGRPQHF. The CDR3 DNA is TGTGCCAGCAGCCAAGATTATGTAGGGAGGCCCCAGCATTTT.